These 5 T cell receptor beta chains were sequenced from one sample in a study of T cell changes during pregnancy in multiple sclerosis (dated by TCRdb to the late 2010s). Library construction relied on the immunoSEQ multiplex PCR assay. In TCRdb, the immuneACCESS table is reduced to in-frame sequences with V and J assigned. These tables do not hold every clone; where another copy was compared, an unresolved V gene accounts for under half, and the others remain unexplained. For this sample the table gives tens of thousands of clones, of which under 95% were detected only once. The ten most abundant clones make up 0.52% of the sample. The sequenced sample was CD4+ T cells from peripheral blood mononuclear cells, obtained in the third trimester of pregnancy. These receptor sequences come from a female donor with multiple sclerosis, enrolled in a pregnancy study.

Note on this clone: The junction departs from germline at one end; a sequencing error may be responsible. The rearrangement uses TRBV7-7 and TRBJ2-2; TRBD2 matches 7 bases. The V gene's germline CDR1 is SSHAT and CDR2 FNYEAQ (reference sequence). CDR3 length equals 16 residues. CDR3 nucleotides: TGTGCTAGCAGCTTAGATGCGGGGGTCAACACCGGGGAGCTGTTTTTT. Amino acid sequence: CASSLDAGVNTGELFF.

The chain's CDR3 is CASSLVSGSWTGELFF. CDR3 nucleotides: TGTGCCAGCAGCTTGGTGAGCGGGAGCTGGACCGGGGAGCTGTTTTTT. The V and J genes are TRBV5-4 and TRBJ2-2, with 8 bases fitting TRBD2. V trimming: 0 bases; J trimming: 5 bases; junction bases outside the gene matches: 6. This CDR3 comprises 16 residues. Germline CDR1 and CDR2: SGHNT and YYREEE (reference sequence). The variable domain in full, completed from reference TRBV5-4 and TRBJ2-2, reads ETGVTQSPTHLIKTRGQQVTLRCSSQSGHNTVSWYQQALGQGPQFIFQYYREEENGRGNFPPRFSGLQFPNYSSELNVNALELDDSALYLCASSLVSGSWTGELFFGEGSRLTVL.

A few counts support this clone. The gene calls are TRBV28 and TRBJ1-1, with 9 bases fitting TRBD1. The CDR3 is 16 amino acids. Germline loops: CDR1 MDHEN, CDR2 SYDVKM. The J segment lost 1 base and the V segment lost 4 bases, leaving 7 bases of the junction unmatched. Here the CDR3 DNA reads TGTGCCAGCAGTTCTTACAGGGGGCTTAGGAACACTGAAGCTTTCTTT. Its protein product is CASSSYRGLRNTEAFF.

The chain combines TRBV11-1 with TRBJ2-4; tentative D call: TRBD2 (6 bases). The CDR3 sequence is 16 residues long. V was clipped by 5 bases and J by 8 bases, with 22 bases between them. Germline V lookup: CDR1 SGHAT, CDR2 FQDESV (reference sequence). The CDR3 is CASSPQLGGLKDIQYF. CDR3 nucleotides: TGTGCCAGCAGCCCCCAGCTCGGGGGTTTGAAGGACATTCAGTACTTC.

This clone was counted once. The CDR3 loop is CSVLGLAGQTNEQFF. As DNA, the CDR3 is TGCAGCGTCCTGGGCCTAGCGGGACAAACCAATGAGCAGTTCTTC. The V and J genes are TRBV29-1 and TRBJ2-1; 9 nucleotides line up with TRBD2. The germline V gene encodes CDR1 SQVTM and CDR2 ANQGSEA. V shed 6 bases, J shed 6 bases, and the junction held 12 bases outside the gene matches. The CDR3 sequence is 15 residues long.